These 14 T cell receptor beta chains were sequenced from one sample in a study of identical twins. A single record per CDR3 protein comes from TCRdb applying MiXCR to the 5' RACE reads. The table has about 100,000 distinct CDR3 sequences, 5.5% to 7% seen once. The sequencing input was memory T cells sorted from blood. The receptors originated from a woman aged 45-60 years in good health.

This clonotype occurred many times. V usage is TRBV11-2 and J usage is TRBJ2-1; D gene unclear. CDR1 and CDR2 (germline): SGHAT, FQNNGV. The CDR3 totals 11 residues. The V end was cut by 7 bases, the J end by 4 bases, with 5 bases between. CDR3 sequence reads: CASNSYNEQFF. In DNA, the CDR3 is TGTGCCAGCAATTCGTACAATGAGCAGTTCTTC.

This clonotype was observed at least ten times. In nucleotides, the CDR3 is TGTGCCAGCAGTTTGAAATGGACCCAGTACTTC. Translating it yields CASSLKWTQYF. The J gene is TRBJ2-5, the V gene TRBV12-3 or TRBV12-4; D is unresolved. The length of the CDR3 is 11 residues. V shed 3 bases and J shed 7 bases, with 6 bases lying between them.

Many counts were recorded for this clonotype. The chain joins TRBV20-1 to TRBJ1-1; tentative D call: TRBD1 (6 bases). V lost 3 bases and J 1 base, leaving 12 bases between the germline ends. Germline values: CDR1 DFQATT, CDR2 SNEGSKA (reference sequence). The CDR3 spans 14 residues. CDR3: CSASSGTRNTEAFF. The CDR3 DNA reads TGCAGTGCTAGTTCCGGGACACGGAACACTGAAGCTTTCTTT.

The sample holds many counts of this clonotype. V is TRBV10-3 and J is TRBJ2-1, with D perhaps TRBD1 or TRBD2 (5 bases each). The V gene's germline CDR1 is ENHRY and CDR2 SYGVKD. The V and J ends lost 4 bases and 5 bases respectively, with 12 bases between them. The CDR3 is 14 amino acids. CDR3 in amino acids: CAISGFQGDNEQFF. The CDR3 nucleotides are TGTGCCATCAGTGGTTTTCAGGGAGACAATGAGCAGTTCTTC.

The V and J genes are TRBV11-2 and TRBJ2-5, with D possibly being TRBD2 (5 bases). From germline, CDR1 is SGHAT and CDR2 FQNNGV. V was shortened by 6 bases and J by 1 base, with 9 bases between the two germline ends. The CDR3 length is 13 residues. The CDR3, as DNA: TGTGCCAGCAGTCGGGATCCCCAAGAGACCCAGTACTTC. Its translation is CASSRDPQETQYF.

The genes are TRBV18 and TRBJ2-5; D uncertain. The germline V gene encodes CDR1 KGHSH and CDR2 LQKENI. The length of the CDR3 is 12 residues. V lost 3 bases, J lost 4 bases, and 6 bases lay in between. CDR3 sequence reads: CASSPALETQYF. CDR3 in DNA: TGTGCCAGCTCACCGGCCCTAGAGACCCAGTACTTC.

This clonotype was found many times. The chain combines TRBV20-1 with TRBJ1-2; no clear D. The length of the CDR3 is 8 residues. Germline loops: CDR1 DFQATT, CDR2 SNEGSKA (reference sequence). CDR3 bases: TGCAGAACTCAAGGCTACACCTTC. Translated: CRTQGYTF.

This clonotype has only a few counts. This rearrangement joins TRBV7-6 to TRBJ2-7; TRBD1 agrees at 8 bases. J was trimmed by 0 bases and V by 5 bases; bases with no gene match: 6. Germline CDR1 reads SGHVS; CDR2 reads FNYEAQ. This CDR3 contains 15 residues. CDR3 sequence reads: CASSPGQDSSYEQYF. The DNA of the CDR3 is TGTGCCAGCAGCCCGGGACAGGATAGCTCCTACGAGCAGTACTTC.

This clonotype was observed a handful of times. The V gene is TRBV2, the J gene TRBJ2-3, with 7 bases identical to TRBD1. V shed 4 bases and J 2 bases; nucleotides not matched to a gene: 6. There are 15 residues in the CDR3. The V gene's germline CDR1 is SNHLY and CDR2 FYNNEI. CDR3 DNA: TGTGCCAGCAGTGTTGGGACAGTTTCCACAGATACGCAGTATTTT. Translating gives CASSVGTVSTDTQYF.

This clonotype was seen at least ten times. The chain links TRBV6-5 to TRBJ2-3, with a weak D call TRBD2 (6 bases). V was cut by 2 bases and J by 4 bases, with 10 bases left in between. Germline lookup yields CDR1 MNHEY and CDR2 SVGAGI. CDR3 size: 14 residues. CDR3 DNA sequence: TGTGCCAGCAGTTACAGGCGGGAAGCAGATACGCAGTATTTT. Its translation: CASSYRREADTQYF.

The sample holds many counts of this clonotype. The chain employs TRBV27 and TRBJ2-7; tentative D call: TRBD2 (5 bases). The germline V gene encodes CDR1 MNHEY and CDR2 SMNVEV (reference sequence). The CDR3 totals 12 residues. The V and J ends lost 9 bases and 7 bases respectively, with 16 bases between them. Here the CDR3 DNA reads TGTGCCAGGAGCCGGACTTGGAAAGAGCAGTACGTC. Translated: CARSRTWKEQYV.

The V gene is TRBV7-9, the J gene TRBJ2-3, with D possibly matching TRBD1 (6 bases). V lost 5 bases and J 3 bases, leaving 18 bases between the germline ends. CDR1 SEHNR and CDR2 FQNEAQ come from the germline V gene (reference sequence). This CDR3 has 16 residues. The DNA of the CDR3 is TGTGCCAGCAGCGACCCAACAGGGTTGGGGACAGATACGCAGTATTTT. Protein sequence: CASSDPTGLGTDTQYF. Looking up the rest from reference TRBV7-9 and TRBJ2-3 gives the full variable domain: DTGVSQNPRHKITKRGQNVTFRCDPISEHNRLYWYRQTLGQGPEFLTYFQNEAQLEKSRLLSDRFSAERPKGSFSTLEIQRTEQGDSAMYLCASSDPTGLGTDTQYFGPGTRLTVL.

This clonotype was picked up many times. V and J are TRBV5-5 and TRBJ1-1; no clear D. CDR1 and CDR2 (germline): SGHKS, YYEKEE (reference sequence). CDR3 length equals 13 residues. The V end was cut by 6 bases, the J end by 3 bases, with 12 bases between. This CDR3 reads CASTTPWDTEAFF. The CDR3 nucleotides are TGTGCCAGCACCACCCCGTGGGACACTGAAGCTTTCTTT.

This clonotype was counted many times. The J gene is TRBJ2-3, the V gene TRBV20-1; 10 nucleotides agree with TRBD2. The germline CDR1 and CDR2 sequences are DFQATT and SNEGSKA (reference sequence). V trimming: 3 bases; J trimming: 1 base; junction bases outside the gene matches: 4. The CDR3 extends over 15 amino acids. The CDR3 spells CSARIGLAGTDTQYF. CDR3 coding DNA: TGCAGTGCTAGGATCGGACTAGCGGGCACAGATACGCAGTATTTT.